This TCR beta chain was recovered during a study of T cell repertoires in cytomegalovirus infection. Each CDR3 protein gets one entry after TCRdb re-called the reads with MiXCR. The sample carries more than 110,000 distinct CDR3 sequences, about 31% recorded once. Trimming shortened V by 1 base and J by 6 bases, and 15 bases separated the two germline ends. Germline V gives CDR1 LNHNV, CDR2 YYDKDF (reference sequence). This CDR3 comprises 15 residues. Comments on this clonotype: Its specificity is not known.

The sample was CD8+ T cells from cultured PBMCs, taken from culture after CMV antigen stimulation. The V gene is TRBV15, the J gene TRBJ1-2; no firm D call. The clonotype originates from a human donor in good health (CMV status not recorded). Some clones in this sample may be carry-over from other donors' samples. The CDR3 reads CATSRGQVLGDGYTF. The CDR3, as DNA: TGTGCCACCAGCAGAGGACAAGTGTTGGGAGATGGCTACACCTTC.